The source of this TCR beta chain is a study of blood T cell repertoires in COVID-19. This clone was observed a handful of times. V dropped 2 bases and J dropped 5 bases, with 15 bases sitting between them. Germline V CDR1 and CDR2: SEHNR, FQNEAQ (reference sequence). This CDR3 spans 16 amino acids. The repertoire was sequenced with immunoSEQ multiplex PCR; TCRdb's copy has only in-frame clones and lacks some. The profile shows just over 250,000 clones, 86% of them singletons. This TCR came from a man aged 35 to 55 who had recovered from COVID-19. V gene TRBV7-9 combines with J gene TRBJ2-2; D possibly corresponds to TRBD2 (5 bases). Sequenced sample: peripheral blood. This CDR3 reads CASSLPSGAGTGELFF. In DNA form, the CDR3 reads TGTGCCAGCAGCTTACCCAGCGGAGCAGGTACCGGGGAGCTGTTTTTT. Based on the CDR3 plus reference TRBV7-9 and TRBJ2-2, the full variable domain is DTGVSQNPRHKITKRGQNVTFRCDPISEHNRLYWYRQTLGQGPEFLTYFQNEAQLEKSRLLSDRFSAERPKGSFSTLEIQRTEQGDSAMYLCASSLPSGAGTGELFFGEGSRLTVL.